This T cell receptor (beta chain) was observed in a study of blood T cell repertoires in COVID-19. Study at large: The study drew acute and convalescent COVID-19 samples from the United States, Italy and Spain. PBMCs, B-cell-depleted T cells, or T cells provided the cDNA or gDNA that made up the material.

The sample holds one count of this clone. Per the study methods: Amplified reference gene primers provided the basis for estimating nucleated cell counts. Using immunoSEQ multiplex PCR, the repertoire was profiled, and TCRdb retains in-frame clones only, with some absent. V and J calls and clone size are given by that table; D and trimming were obtained from the DNA. This sample carries approximately 44,000 clones, around 77% of them seen once, and the ten largest clones take roughly 30%. This CDR3 is 15 amino acids long. Trimming shortened V by 2 bases and J by 6 bases, and 17 bases separated the two germline ends. Germline V gene lookup returns CDR1 MNHNY and CDR2 SVGAGI (reference sequence).

The sample comprised peripheral blood. This TCR was recovered from an elderly woman with acute or convalescent COVID-19. This chain uses TRBV6-6 with TRBJ2-7, with a weak D call TRBD2 (5 bases). CDR3 amino acids: CASSYRAGNLGEQYF. The CDR3 DNA follows: TGTGCCAGCAGTTACAGGGCGGGTAACCTCGGCGAGCAGTACTTC.